A selection of T cell receptor beta chains follows, all from one sample in a study of cytomegalovirus exposure and HLA in healthy donors. The table came from immunoSEQ multiplex PCR; TCRdb's copy has only in-frame clones and leaves some out. The table includes about 140,000 clones, around two thirds detected once. Sequencing was done on a sample of PBMCs. All receptors come from a man aged 25 to 40 in good health and CMV-seropositive. CDR3s include the opening cysteine and the closing phenylalanine or tryptophan. The D gene is left open where the match is weak. Clone size is given for some rows only: seen once, a few or many times, or a class if the clone is expanded.

V gene	clone size	J gene	D gene	CDR3 protein	CDR3 DNA
TRBV11-2	.	TRBJ1-1	.	CASSPIAGINTEAFF	TGTGCCAGCAGCCCCATCGCAGGGATCAACACTGAAGCTTTCTTT
TRBV6-1	.	TRBJ1-1	.	CASSDRDRVNTEAFF	TGTGCCAGCAGTGATCGTGACAGAGTGAACACTGAAGCTTTCTTT
TRBV13	.	TRBJ1-1	.	CASSPQGMNTEAFF	TGTGCCAGCAGCCCCCAGGGAATGAACACTGAAGCTTTCTTT
TRBV19	.	TRBJ1-4	TRBD1	CASSSGQGREKLFF	TGTGCCAGTAGTTCGGGACAGGGGAGGGAAAAACTGTTTTTT
TRBV2	.	TRBJ1-5	.	CAISGDSNQPQHF	TGTGCCATATCGGGGGATAGCAATCAGCCCCAGCATTTT
TRBV18	.	TRBJ2-1	TRBD2	CASSPLLAGHNEQFF	TGTGCCAGCTCACCTCTCCTAGCGGGCCACAATGAGCAGTTCTTC
TRBV28	once	TRBJ1-2	TRBD1	CASSLPTTGYYGYTF	TGTGCCAGCAGTTTGCCTACGACAGGGTACTATGGCTACACCTTC
TRBV11-2	few	TRBJ2-3	TRBD1	CASSFRDRGTDTQYF	TGTGCCAGCAGCTTCCGGGACAGGGGCACAGATACGCAGTATTTT
TRBV5-1	.	TRBJ2-3	.	CASSLAVGGAVGDTQYF	TGCGCCAGCAGCTTGGCCGTCGGCGGGGCGGTTGGAGATACGCAGTATTTT
TRBV12-5	.	TRBJ2-4	TRBD2	CASGLEGLAVAKNIQYF	TGTGCTAGTGGTTTGGAGGGACTAGCGGTAGCCAAAAACATTCAGTACTTC
TRBV28	.	TRBJ1-1	TRBD1	CASRLRGQDNTEAFF	TGTGCCAGCAGGTTACGGGGACAGGATAACACTGAAGCTTTCTTT
TRBV9	.	TRBJ1-1	.	CASNRGGLNTEAFF	TGTGCCAGCAACCGAGGCGGATTGAACACTGAAGCTTTCTTT
TRBV5-5	few	TRBJ2-5	TRBD1	CASSLGTGAQETQYF	TGTGCCAGCAGCTTGGGGACAGGGGCACAAGAGACCCAGTACTTC
TRBV5-4	.	TRBJ1-1	TRBD1	CASSPPWTGVNTEAFF	TGTGCCAGCAGCCCCCCCTGGACAGGAGTGAACACTGAAGCTTTCTTT
TRBV2	.	TRBJ1-4	.	CATETGNPFEKLFF	TGTGCCACCGAGACTGGTAATCCCTTCGAAAAACTGTTTTTT